Listed below are T cell receptor beta chains from one sample, sequenced in a study of resident and recirculating memory T cells in vitiligo. Repertoires were generated with immunoSEQ multiplex PCR, while TCRdb's copy carries only in-frame clones and drops some. The sample consists of roughly 76,000 clones, approximately 89% of them appearing once. The sample consisted of blood. The receptors stem from a male donor with vitiligo. The CDR3 runs from the conserved cysteine through the conserved F or W. A D gene is named only where the DNA matches it firmly. Size values are once, few and many counts, or a class for expanded clones, and some rows have none.

J gene: TRBJ2-1; clone size: NA; D gene: NA; V gene: TRBV5-6; CDR3 DNA: TGTGCCAGCAGCGGCGGGACAGTTTTCTACAATGAGCAGTTCTTC; CDR3 protein: CASSGGTVFYNEQFF
J gene: TRBJ2-1; clone size: NA; D gene: NA; V gene: TRBV5-1; CDR3 DNA: TGCGCCAGCAGCCGACTTACAGGGAGCTCCTACAATGAGCAGTTCTTC; CDR3 protein: CASSRLTGSSYNEQFF
J gene: TRBJ1-5; clone size: once; D gene: NA; V gene: TRBV6-5; CDR3 DNA: TGTGCCAGCAGTCGTACCAGGGGCGGCAATCAGCCCCAGCATTTT; CDR3 protein: CASSRTRGGNQPQHF
J gene: TRBJ1-2; clone size: NA; D gene: NA; V gene: TRBV6-5; CDR3 DNA: TGTGCCAGCAGTTACTCGACATTCCCAACGGGCTACACCTTC; CDR3 protein: CASSYSTFPTGYTF
J gene: TRBJ2-5; clone size: NA; D gene: TRBD2; V gene: TRBV28; CDR3 DNA: TGTGCCAGCAACGGGGGGGAAGAGACCCAGTACTTC; CDR3 protein: CASNGGEETQYF
J gene: TRBJ2-2; clone size: few; D gene: TRBD1; V gene: TRBV6-5; CDR3 DNA: TGTGCCAGCAGTCCTAGGACAGGGAACACCGGGGAGCTGTTTTTT; CDR3 protein: CASSPRTGNTGELFF
J gene: TRBJ2-1; clone size: NA; D gene: TRBD2; V gene: TRBV7-2; CDR3 DNA: TGTGCCAGCAGCCCACTAGCGGGGGGGAGGAATGAGCAGTTCTTC; CDR3 protein: CASSPLAGGRNEQFF
J gene: TRBJ2-1; clone size: NA; D gene: TRBD2; V gene: TRBV6-5; CDR3 DNA: TGTGCCAGCAGTCGACTAGCGGGGGGGCTGAATGAGCAGTTCTTC; CDR3 protein: CASSRLAGGLNEQFF
J gene: TRBJ1-1; clone size: NA; D gene: NA; V gene: TRBV5-1; CDR3 DNA: TGCGCCAGCAGCTTGGCCCGGGGGTACACTGAAGCTTTCTTT; CDR3 protein: CASSLARGYTEAFF
J gene: TRBJ2-7; clone size: once; D gene: TRBD2; V gene: TRBV25-1; CDR3 DNA: TGTGCCAGCAGGGGGGGGTACGAGCAGTACTTC; CDR3 protein: CASRGGYEQYF
J gene: TRBJ1-6; clone size: NA; D gene: NA; V gene: TRBV28; CDR3 DNA: TGTGCCAGCAGTTTAGAGGCAGGGGCCCTCGTCATGCACTTT; CDR3 protein: CASSLEAGALVMHF
J gene: TRBJ2-5; clone size: NA; D gene: NA; V gene: TRBV4-2; CDR3 DNA: TGTGCCAGCAGCCAAGAGTGGACAGACCGGGAGACCCAGTACTTC; CDR3 protein: CASSQEWTDRETQYF
J gene: TRBJ2-3; clone size: NA; D gene: NA; V gene: TRBV10-3; CDR3 DNA: TGTGCCACCAGACTTCAGGCAGTGAGCACAGATACGCAGTATTTT; CDR3 protein: CATRLQAVSTDTQYF
J gene: TRBJ1-1; clone size: NA; D gene: NA; V gene: TRBV27; CDR3 DNA: TGTGCCAGCAGTGTCGGGATGAACACTGAAGCTTTCTTT; CDR3 protein: CASSVGMNTEAFF
J gene: TRBJ2-3; clone size: NA; D gene: NA; V gene: TRBV2; CDR3 DNA: TGTGCCAGCAGTGAACAGGGCCGGGGCACAGATACGCAGTATTTT; CDR3 protein: CASSEQGRGTDTQYF
J gene: TRBJ2-7; clone size: NA; D gene: NA; V gene: TRBV6-5; CDR3 DNA: TGTGCCAGCAGTTACTCGGGGGCCCCCTACGAGCAGTACTTC; CDR3 protein: CASSYSGAPYEQYF
J gene: TRBJ1-2; clone size: NA; D gene: TRBD1; V gene: TRBV11-1; CDR3 DNA: TGTGCCAGCAGCTTAGCTTCGGACAGGAACTATGGCTACACCTTC; CDR3 protein: CASSLASDRNYGYTF
J gene: TRBJ2-2; clone size: NA; D gene: NA; V gene: TRBV6-5; CDR3 DNA: TGTGCCAGCAGTTTGGCGGCGGCCACCGGGGAGCTGTTTTTT; CDR3 protein: CASSLAAATGELFF
J gene: TRBJ1-4; clone size: few; D gene: NA; V gene: TRBV25-1; CDR3 DNA: TGTGCCAGCGTACCCTCGGAGGGAGAAAAACTGTTTTTT; CDR3 protein: CASVPSEGEKLFF
J gene: TRBJ1-2; clone size: NA; D gene: NA; V gene: TRBV27; CDR3 DNA: TGTGCCAGCAGTTTATTGGCAGGGGCCGCCGTCTATGGCTACACCTTC; CDR3 protein: CASSLLAGAAVYGYTF
J gene: TRBJ1-1; clone size: NA; D gene: NA; V gene: TRBV4-1; CDR3 DNA: TGCGCCAGCAGCCACCACAGGACCACTGAAGCTTTCTTT; CDR3 protein: CASSHHRTTEAFF
J gene: TRBJ1-3; clone size: NA; D gene: NA; V gene: TRBV10-1; CDR3 DNA: TGCGCCAGCAGTGAGTCGAGTCTGGGTCAGGCTGGAAACACCATATATTTT; CDR3 protein: CASSESSLGQAGNTIYF
J gene: TRBJ1-4; clone size: NA; D gene: TRBD1; V gene: TRBV6-1; CDR3 DNA: TGTGCCAGCAGTGAAGCCGGGACAGGGAAACATAATGAAAAACTGTTTTTT; CDR3 protein: CASSEAGTGKHNEKLFF
J gene: TRBJ2-5; clone size: NA; D gene: TRBD2; V gene: TRBV7-8; CDR3 DNA: TGTGCCAGCAGCACGGGGACTAGCGGCGCAGAGACCCAGTACTTC; CDR3 protein: CASSTGTSGAETQYF
J gene: TRBJ1-5; clone size: NA; D gene: NA; V gene: TRBV5-8; CDR3 DNA: TGTGCCAGCAGCTCCGGGGGGGGGTTGTATAGCAATCAGCCCCAGCATTTT; CDR3 protein: CASSSGGGLYSNQPQHF
J gene: TRBJ1-2; clone size: NA; D gene: NA; V gene: TRBV10-2; CDR3 DNA: TGCGCCAGCAGTGAAGCCGGGATCAGGAATGGCTACACCTTC; CDR3 protein: CASSEAGIRNGYTF
J gene: TRBJ2-1; clone size: NA; D gene: TRBD2; V gene: TRBV5-4; CDR3 DNA: TGTGCCAGCAGATTTAGCGGGGGCCACTACAATGAGCAGTTCTTC; CDR3 protein: CASRFSGGHYNEQFF
J gene: TRBJ2-3; clone size: NA; D gene: TRBD1; V gene: TRBV6-6; CDR3 DNA: TGTGCCAGCAGTTACACAGGGACAGGGGCCGAAGATACGCAGTATTTT; CDR3 protein: CASSYTGTGAEDTQYF
J gene: TRBJ2-5; clone size: once; D gene: NA; V gene: TRBV28; CDR3 DNA: TGTGCCAGCAGTTTAGTTCTAGAGACCCAGTACTTC; CDR3 protein: CASSLVLETQYF
J gene: TRBJ2-3; clone size: NA; D gene: NA; V gene: TRBV7-6; CDR3 DNA: TGTGCCAGCAGCTTAGAGGCGGCAGATACGCAGTATTTT; CDR3 protein: CASSLEAADTQYF